The clone carrying this T cell receptor beta chain was seen once. The CDR3 is 12 residues long. The V gene's germline CDR1 is LNHDA and CDR2 SQIVND (reference sequence). V trimming: 9 bases; J trimming: 3 bases; junction bases outside the gene matches: 4. This record comes from a study of blood T cell repertoires in COVID-19. Authors' data handling: Reference gene primer amplification in the assay estimated nucleated cell counts. Libraries were prepared by immunoSEQ multiplex PCR; TCRdb keeps only in-frame clonotypes and omits some of them. Clonal size and the V and J genes are those of that table, whereas D and trimming came from the DNA. In the table there are about 120,000 clones, roughly four fifths of which are singletons.

The source of this sequence is a woman in her 70s with acute or convalescent COVID-19. The chain uses TRBV19 and TRBJ1-2; 7 nucleotides agree with TRBD1. Input material: peripheral blood. In nucleotides, the CDR3 is TGTGCCAGCCAAACAGGGGACTATGGCTACACCTTC. It codes for CASQTGDYGYTF.